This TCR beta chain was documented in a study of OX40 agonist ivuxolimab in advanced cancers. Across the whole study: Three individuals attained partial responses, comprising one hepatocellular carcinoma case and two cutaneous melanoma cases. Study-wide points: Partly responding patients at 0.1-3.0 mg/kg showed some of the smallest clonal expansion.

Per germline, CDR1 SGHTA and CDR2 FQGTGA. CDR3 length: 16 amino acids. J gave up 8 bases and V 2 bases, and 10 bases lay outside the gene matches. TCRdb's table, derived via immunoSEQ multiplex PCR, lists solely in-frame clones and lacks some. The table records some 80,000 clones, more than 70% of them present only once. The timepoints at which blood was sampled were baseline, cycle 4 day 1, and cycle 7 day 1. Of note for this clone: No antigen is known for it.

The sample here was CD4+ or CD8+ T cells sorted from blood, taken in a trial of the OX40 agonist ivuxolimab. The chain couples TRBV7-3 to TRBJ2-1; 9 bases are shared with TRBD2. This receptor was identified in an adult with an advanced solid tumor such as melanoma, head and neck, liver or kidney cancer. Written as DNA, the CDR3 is TGTGCCAGCAGCTTAGTTAGGGCTAGCGGGGCCTATGAGCAGTTCTTC. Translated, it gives CASSLVRASGAYEQFF. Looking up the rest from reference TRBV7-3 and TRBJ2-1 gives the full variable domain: GAGVSQTPSNKVTEKGKYVELRCDPISGHTALYWYRQSLGQGPEFLIYFQGTGAADDSGLPNDRFFAVRPEGSVSTLKIQRTERGDSAVYLCASSLVRASGAYEQFFGPGTRLTVL.